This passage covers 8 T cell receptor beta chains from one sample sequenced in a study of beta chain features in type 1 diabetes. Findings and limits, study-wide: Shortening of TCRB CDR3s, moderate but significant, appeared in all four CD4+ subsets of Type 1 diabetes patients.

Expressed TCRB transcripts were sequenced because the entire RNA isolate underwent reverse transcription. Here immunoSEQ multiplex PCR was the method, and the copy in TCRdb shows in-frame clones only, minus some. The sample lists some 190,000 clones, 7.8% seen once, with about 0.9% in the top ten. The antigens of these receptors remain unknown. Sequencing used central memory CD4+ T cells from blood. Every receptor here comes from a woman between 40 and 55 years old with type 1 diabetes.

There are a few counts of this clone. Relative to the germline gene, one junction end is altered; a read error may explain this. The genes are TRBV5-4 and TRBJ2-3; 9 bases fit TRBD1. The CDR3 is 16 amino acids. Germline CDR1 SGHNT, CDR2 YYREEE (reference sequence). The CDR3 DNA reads TGCGCCAGCAGCAGGGACAGGGTAGGGGCTCCAGATACGCAGTATTTT. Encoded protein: CASSRDRVGAPDTQYF.

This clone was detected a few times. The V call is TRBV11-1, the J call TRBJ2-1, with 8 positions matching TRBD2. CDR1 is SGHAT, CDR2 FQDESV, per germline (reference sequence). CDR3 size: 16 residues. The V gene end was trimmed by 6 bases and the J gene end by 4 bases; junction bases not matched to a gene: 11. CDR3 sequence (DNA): TGTGCCAGCAGTGGCCCACGGGAGGGTGCGTACAATGAGCAGTTCTTC. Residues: CASSGPREGAYNEQFF. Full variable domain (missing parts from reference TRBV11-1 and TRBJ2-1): EAEVAQSPRYKITEKSQAVAFWCDPISGHATLYWYRQILGQGPELLVQFQDESVVDDSQLPKDRFSAERLKGVDSTLKIQPAELGDSAMYLCASSGPREGAYNEQFFGPGTRLTVL.

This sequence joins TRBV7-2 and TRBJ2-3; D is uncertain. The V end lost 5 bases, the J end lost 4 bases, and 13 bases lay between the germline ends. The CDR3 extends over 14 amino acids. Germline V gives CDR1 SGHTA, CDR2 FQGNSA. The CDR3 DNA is TGTGCCAGCAGCCAAACCCAGGTTGCAGATACGCAGTATTTT. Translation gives CASSQTQVADTQYF.

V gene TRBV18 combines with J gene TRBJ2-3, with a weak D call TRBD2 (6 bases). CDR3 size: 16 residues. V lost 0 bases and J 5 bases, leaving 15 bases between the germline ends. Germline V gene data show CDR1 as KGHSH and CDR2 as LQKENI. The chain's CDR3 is CASSPPNGGDQDTQYF. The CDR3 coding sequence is TGTGCCAGCTCACCACCGAACGGGGGAGATCAAGATACGCAGTATTTT.

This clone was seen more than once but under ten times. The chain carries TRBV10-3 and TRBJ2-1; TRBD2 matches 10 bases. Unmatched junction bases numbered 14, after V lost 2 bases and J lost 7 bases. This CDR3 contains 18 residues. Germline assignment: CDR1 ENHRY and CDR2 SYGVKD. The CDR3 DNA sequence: TGTGCCATCAGTGAGCCCCGGGCTAGCGGGAGAGAGGGAAATGAGCAGTTCTTC. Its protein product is CAISEPRASGREGNEQFF.

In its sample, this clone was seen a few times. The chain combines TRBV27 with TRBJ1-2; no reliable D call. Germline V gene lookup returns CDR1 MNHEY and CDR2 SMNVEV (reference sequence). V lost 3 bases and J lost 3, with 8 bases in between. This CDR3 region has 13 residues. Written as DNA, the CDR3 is TGTGCCAGCAGTTTGGCCGGGGACTATGGCTACACCTTC. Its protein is CASSLAGDYGYTF.

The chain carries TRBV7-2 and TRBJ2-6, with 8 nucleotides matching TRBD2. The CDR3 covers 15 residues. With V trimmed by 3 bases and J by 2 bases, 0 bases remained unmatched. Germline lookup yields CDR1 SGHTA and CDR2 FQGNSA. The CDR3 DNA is TGTGCCAGCAGCTTTAGCGGGACTGGGGCCAACGTCCTGACTTTC. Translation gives CASSFSGTGANVLTF.

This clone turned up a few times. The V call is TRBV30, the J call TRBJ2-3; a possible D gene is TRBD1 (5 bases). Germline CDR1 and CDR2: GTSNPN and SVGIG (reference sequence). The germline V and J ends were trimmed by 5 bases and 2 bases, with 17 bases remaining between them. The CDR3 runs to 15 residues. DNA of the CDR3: TGTGCCTGGGCCATACCCGTGGGGCACACAGATACGCAGTATTTT. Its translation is CAWAIPVGHTDTQYF.